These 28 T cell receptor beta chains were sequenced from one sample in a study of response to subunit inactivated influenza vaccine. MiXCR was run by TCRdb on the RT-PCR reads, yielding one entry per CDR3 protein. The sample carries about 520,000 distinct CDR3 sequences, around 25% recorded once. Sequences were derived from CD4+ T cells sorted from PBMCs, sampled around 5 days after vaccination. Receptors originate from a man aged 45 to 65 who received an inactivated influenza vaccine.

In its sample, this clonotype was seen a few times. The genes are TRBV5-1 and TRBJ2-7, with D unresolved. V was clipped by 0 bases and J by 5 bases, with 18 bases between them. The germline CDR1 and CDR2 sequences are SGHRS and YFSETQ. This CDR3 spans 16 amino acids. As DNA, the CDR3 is TGCGCCAGCAGCTTGGGCGGCACTAACGGCTTCCACGAGCAGTACTTC. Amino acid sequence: CASSLGGTNGFHEQYF.

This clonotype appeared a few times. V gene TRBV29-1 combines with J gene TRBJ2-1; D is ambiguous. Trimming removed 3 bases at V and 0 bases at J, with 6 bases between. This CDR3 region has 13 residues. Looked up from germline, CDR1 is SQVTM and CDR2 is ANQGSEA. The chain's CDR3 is CSVDGFSYNEQFF. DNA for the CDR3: TGCAGCGTTGACGGCTTCTCCTACAATGAGCAGTTCTTC.

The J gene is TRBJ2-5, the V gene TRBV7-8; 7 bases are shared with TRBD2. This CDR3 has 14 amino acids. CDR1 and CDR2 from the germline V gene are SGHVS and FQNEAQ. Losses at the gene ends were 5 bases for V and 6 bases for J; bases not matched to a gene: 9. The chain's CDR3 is CASSQPREGKTQYF. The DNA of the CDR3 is TGTGCCAGCAGCCAACCGAGGGAGGGCAAGACCCAGTACTTC.

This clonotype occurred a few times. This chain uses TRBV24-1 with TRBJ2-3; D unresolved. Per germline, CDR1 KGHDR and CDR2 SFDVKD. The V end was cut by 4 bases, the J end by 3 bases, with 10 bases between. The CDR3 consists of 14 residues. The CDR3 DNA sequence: TGTGCCACCAGTGACTCAAGGCTGACAGATACGCAGTATTTT. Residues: CATSDSRLTDTQYF.

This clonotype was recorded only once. CDR3 nucleotides: TGTGCCAGCAGTTATAACCAGGGAGCCTACGAGCAGTACTTC. It codes for CASSYNQGAYEQYF. The chain employs TRBV6-2 or TRBV6-3 and TRBJ2-7; D possibly matches TRBD1 or TRBD2 (5 bases each). Trimming removed 3 bases at V and 2 bases at J, with 11 bases between. Germline values: CDR1 MNHEY, CDR2 SVGEGT. The CDR3 loop spans 14 amino acids.

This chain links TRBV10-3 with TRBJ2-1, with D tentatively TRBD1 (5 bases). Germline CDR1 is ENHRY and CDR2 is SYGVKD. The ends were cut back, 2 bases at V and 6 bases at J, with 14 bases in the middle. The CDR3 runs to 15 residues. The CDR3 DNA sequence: TGTGCCATCAGTGAGGGACACCTGAGTGTCAATGAGCAGTTCTTC. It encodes CAISEGHLSVNEQFF.

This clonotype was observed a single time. CDR3 amino acids: CASSTSGSRYEQYF. CDR3 nucleotide sequence: TGTGCCAGCTCGACTAGCGGGAGTAGGTACGAGCAGTACTTC. The chain is built from TRBV28 and TRBJ2-7; 12 nucleotides align to TRBD2. V lost 8 bases, J lost 4 bases, and 6 bases stayed unmatched. This CDR3 comprises 14 residues. Per germline, CDR1 MDHEN and CDR2 SYDVKM. Based on the CDR3 plus reference TRBV28 and TRBJ2-7, the full variable domain is DVKVTQSSRYLVKRTGEKVFLECVQDMDHENMFWYRQDPGLGLRLIYFSYDVKMKEKGDIPEGYSVSREKKERFSLILESASTNQTSMYLCASSTSGSRYEQYFGPGTRLTVT.

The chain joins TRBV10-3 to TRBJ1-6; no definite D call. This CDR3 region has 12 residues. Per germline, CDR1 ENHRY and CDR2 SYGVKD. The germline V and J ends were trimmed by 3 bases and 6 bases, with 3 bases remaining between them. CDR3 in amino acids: CAISDANSPLHF. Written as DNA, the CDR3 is TGTGCCATCAGTGATGCTAATTCACCCCTCCACTTT.

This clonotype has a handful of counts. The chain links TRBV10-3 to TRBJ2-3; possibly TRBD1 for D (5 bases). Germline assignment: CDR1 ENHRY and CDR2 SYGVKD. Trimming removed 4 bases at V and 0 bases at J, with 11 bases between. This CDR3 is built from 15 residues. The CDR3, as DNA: TGTGCCATCAGTGGGGGCGGATCTAGCACAGATACGCAGTATTTT. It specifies CAISGGGSSTDTQYF.

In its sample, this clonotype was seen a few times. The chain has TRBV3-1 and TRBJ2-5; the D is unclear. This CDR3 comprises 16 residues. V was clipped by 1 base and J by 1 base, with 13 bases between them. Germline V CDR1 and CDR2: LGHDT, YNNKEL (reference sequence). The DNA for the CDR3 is TGTGCCAGCAGCCAAGGCACCTCCCAAGTCCAAGAGACCCAGTACTTC. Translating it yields CASSQGTSQVQETQYF.

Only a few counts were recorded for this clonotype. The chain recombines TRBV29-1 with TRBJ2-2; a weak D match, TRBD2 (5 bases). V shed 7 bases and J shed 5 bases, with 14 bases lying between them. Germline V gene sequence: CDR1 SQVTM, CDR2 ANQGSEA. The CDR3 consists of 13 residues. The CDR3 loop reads CSASPRGTGELFF. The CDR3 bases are TGCAGCGCGAGCCCCCGGGGTACCGGGGAGCTGTTTTTT.

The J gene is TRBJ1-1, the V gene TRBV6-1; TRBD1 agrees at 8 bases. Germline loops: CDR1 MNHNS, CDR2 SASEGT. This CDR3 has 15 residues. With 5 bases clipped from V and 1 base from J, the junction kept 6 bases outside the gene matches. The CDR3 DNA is TGTGCCAGCAGTCCACCCGGGACAGGGAACACTGAAGCTTTCTTT. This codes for CASSPPGTGNTEAFF.

Written as DNA, the CDR3 is TGCAGTGCTAAAATACACAGGGGGCGAGGCGAGCAGTACTTC. Residues: CSAKIHRGRGEQYF. The chain is built from TRBV20-1 and TRBJ2-7; 9 bases align to TRBD1. V shed 4 bases, J shed 6 bases, and the junction held 10 bases outside the gene matches. Germline V lookup: CDR1 DFQATT, CDR2 SNEGSKA (reference sequence). The CDR3 is made up of 14 amino acids.

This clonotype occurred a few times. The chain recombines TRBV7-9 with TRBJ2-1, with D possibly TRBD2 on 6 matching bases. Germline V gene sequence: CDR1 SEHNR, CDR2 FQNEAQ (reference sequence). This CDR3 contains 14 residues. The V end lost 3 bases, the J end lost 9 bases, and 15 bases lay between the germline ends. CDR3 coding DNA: TGTGCCAGCAGCTTGGGGAGGACGCCGGGTGAGCAGTTCTTC. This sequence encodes CASSLGRTPGEQFF.

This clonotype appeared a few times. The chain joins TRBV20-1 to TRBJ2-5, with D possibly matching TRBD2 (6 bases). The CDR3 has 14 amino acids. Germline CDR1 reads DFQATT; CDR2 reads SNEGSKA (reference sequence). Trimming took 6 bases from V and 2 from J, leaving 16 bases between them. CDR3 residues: CSAWNRGIQETQYF. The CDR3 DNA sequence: TGCAGTGCCTGGAATCGGGGGATACAAGAGACCCAGTACTTC.

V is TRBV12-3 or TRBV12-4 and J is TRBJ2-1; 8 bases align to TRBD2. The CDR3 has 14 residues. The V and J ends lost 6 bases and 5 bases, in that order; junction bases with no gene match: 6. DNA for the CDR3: TGTGCCAGCAGGGTACTAGCGGTTAACAATGAGCAGTTCTTC. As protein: CASRVLAVNNEQFF.

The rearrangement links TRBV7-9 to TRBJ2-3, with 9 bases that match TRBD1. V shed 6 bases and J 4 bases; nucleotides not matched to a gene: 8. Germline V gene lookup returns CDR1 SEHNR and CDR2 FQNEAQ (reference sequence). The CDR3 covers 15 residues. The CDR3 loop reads CASSYPGTGSDTQYF. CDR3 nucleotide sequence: TGTGCCAGCAGTTACCCCGGGACAGGGTCAGATACGCAGTATTTT.

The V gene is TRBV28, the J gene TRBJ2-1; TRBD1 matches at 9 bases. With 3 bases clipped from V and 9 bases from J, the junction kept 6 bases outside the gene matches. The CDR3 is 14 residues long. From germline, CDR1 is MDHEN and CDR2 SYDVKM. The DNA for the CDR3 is TGTGCCAGCAGTTTCGTGACAGGGGGGTTTGAGCAGTTCTTC. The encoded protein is CASSFVTGGFEQFF.

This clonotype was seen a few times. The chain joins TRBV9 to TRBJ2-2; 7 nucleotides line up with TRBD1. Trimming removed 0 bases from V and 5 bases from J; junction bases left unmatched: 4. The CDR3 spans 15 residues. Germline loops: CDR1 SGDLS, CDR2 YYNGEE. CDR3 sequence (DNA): TGTGCCAGCAGCGTAGGGGACAGTAGGACCGGGGAGCTGTTTTTT. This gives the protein CASSVGDSRTGELFF.

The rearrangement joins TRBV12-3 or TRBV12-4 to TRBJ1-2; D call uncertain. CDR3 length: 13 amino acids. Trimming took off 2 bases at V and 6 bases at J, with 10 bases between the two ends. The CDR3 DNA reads TGTGCCAGCAGTTTACGGGAGAGGAATGGCTACACCTTC. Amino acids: CASSLRERNGYTF.

The CDR3 reads CASSQDTSADTQYF. In DNA, the CDR3 is TGTGCCAGCAGCCAAGATACTAGCGCAGATACGCAGTATTTT. The chain uses TRBV3-1 and TRBJ2-3; 7 nucleotides align to TRBD2. CDR1 is LGHDT, CDR2 YNNKEL, per germline (reference sequence). J was trimmed by 4 bases and V by 0 bases; bases with no gene match: 1. CDR3 length equals 14 residues.

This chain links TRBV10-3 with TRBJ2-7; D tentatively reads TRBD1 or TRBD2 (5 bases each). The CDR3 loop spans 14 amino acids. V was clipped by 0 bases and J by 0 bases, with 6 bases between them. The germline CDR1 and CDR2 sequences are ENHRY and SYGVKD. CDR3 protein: CAISESGTSYEQYF. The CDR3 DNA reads TGTGCCATCAGTGAGTCCGGGACCTCCTACGAGCAGTACTTC.

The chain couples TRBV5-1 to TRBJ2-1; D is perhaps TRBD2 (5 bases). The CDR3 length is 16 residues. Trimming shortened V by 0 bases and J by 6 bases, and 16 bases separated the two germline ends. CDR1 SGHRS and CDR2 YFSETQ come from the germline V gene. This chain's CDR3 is CASSLDVVAGINEQFF. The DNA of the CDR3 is TGCGCCAGCAGCTTGGACGTGGTAGCCGGGATCAATGAGCAGTTCTTC. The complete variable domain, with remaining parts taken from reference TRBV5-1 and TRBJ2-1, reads KAGVTQTPRYLIKTRGQQVTLSCSPISGHRSVSWYQQTPGQGLQFLFEYFSETQRNKGNFPGRFSGRQFSNSRSEMNVSTLELGDSALYLCASSLDVVAGINEQFFGPGTRLTVL.

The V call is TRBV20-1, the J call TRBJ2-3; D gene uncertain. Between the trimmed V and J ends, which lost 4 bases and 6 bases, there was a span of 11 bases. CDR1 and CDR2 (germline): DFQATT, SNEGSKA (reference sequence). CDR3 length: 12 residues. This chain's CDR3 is CSATPRVDTQYF. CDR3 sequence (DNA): TGCAGTGCTACCCCAAGAGTGGATACGCAGTATTTT.

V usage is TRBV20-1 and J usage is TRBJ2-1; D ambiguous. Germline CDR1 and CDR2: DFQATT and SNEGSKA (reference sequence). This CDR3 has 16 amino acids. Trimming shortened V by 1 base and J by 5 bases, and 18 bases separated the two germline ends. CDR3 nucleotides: TGCAGTGCTAGAGGATTTCAGGAAACTGGGAACAATGAGCAGTTCTTC. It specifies CSARGFQETGNNEQFF.

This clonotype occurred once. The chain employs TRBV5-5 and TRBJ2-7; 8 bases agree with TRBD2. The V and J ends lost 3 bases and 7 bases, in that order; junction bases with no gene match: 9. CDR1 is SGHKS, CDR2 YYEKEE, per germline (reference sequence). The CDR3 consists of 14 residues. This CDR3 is CASSSPGRVGEQYF. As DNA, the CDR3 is TGTGCCAGCAGCTCGCCCGGGAGGGTTGGGGAGCAGTACTTC.

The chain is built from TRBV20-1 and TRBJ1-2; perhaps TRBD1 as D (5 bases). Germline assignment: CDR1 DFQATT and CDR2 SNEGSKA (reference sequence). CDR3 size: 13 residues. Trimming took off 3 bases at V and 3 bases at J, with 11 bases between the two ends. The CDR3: CSASPGSDYGYTF. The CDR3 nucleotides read TGCAGTGCTAGCCCAGGGAGCGACTATGGCTACACCTTC.

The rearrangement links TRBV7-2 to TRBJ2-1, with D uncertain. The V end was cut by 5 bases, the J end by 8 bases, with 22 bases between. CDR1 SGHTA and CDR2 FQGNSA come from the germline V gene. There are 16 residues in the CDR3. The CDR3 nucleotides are TGTGCCAGCAGCAAGATACATAACCTAAATTTCTATGAGCAGTTCTTC. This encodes CASSKIHNLNFYEQFF.